These 14 T cell receptor beta chains came from one sample sequenced in a study of T cell responses to AZD1222 COVID-19 vaccine. TCRdb keeps only in-frame clones here, not all; method: immunoSEQ multiplex PCR. The sample consists of over 150,000 clones, just over 90% of them appearing once. Specimen: peripheral blood, collected on day 0 of AZD1222 vaccination. Source of these receptors: an adult in good health.

The chain combines TRBV30 with TRBJ1-4; D is undetermined. The length of the CDR3 is 13 residues. The V gene's germline CDR1 is GTSNPN and CDR2 SVGIG (reference sequence). V was shortened by 5 bases and J by 6 bases, with 13 bases between the two germline ends. The CDR3 here is CAWETDGDEKLFF. The CDR3 nucleotides read TGTGCCTGGGAGACTGATGGGGATGAAAAACTGTTTTTT.

The chain joins TRBV7-2 to TRBJ2-3; D ambiguous. Germline CDR1 reads SGHTA; CDR2 reads FQGNSA. Trimming took 4 bases from V and 8 from J, leaving 13 bases between them. The CDR3 is made up of 13 amino acids. CDR3 sequence reads: CASSSPPPATQYF. In DNA form, the CDR3 reads TGTGCCAGCAGCTCTCCCCCCCCGGCTACGCAGTATTTT.

The chain combines TRBV1 with TRBJ1-5. TRBV1 is described as a pseudogene. The CDR3 covers 14 residues. The CDR3 loop reads CTSSQAGGSQPQHF. CDR3 nucleotide sequence: TGCACCAGCAGCCAAGCCGGAGGTAGTCAGCCCCAGCATTTT.

The CDR3 loop is CASSLEGMDTQYF. In DNA form, the CDR3 reads TGTGCCAGCAGCTTAGAGGGGATGGATACGCAGTATTTT. The chain has TRBV11-3 and TRBJ2-3; no reliable D call. This CDR3 comprises 13 residues. Germline values: CDR1 SGHNT, CDR2 YENEEA. Trimming took 0 bases from V and 6 from J, leaving 7 bases between them.

Points on this clone: This sample also contains other DNA sequences that code for the same CDR3. V is TRBV12-3 or TRBV12-4 and J is TRBJ2-7, with 7 bases aligning to TRBD1. The CDR3 runs 13 residues. V lost 1 base to trimming and J lost 3 bases; unmatched junction nucleotides: 0. The CDR3 DNA is TGTGCCAGCAGTTTAGGACAGGGCTACGAGCAGTACTTC. This sequence encodes CASSLGQGYEQYF.

CDR3 in amino acids: CASSYGQTRRETQYF. The DNA of the CDR3 is TGTGCCAGCAGTTATGGGCAGACCCGCCGGGAGACCCAGTACTTC. The gene calls are TRBV6-2 or TRBV6-3 and TRBJ2-5, with D unclear. The CDR3 is 15 amino acids. Germline CDR1 reads MNHEY; CDR2 reads SVGEGT. V lost 3 bases and J 5 bases, leaving 16 bases between the germline ends.

The chain uses TRBV9 and TRBJ1-2, with D tentatively TRBD1 (5 bases). The germline gives CDR1 SGDLS, CDR2 YYNGEE. The CDR3 has 15 amino acids. Deletions cut 3 bases from V and 3 bases from J, with 15 bases between. The CDR3 DNA reads TGTGCCAGCAGCGAGATGGGCTTGGGGGACTATGGCTACACCTTC. Its protein product is CASSEMGLGDYGYTF.

This clone was recorded a few times. This rearrangement joins TRBV6-5 to TRBJ1-5; D is undetermined. This CDR3 contains 15 residues. V was pared by 6 bases and J by 4 bases, with 16 bases between. Germline V lookup: CDR1 MNHEY, CDR2 SVGAGI. CDR3: CASRRTELGNQPQHF. The CDR3 bases are TGTGCCAGCAGAAGGACTGAGTTGGGTAATCAGCCCCAGCATTTT.

The V call is TRBV5-1, the J call TRBJ2-3; TRBD2 matches 12 bases. Germline V gives CDR1 SGHRS, CDR2 YFSETQ. The length of the CDR3 is 17 residues. The junction had 9 bases not matched to a gene; V was cut back by 4 bases and J by 3 bases. The CDR3 sequence: CASSIRTSGVVTDTQYF. CDR3 coding DNA: TGCGCCAGCAGCATACGGACTAGCGGGGTAGTAACAGATACGCAGTATTTT.

The rearrangement links TRBV6-4 to TRBJ1-5, with D tentatively TRBD1 (5 bases). Looked up from germline, CDR1 is MRHNA and CDR2 is SNTAGT. This CDR3 has 17 residues. Between the trimmed V and J ends, which lost 2 bases and 4 bases, there was a span of 18 bases. Here the CDR3 DNA reads TGTGCCAGCAGTGACAGAGGGGAGGCGGGGAGAAATCAGCCCCAGCATTTT. It encodes CASSDRGEAGRNQPQHF.

In nucleotides, the CDR3 is TGTGCCAGCAGCCTACTCGGGGGTGTTTATGGCTACACCTTC. Translating gives CASSLLGGVYGYTF. The chain uses TRBV14 and TRBJ1-2, with TRBD1 as a possible D gene (5 bases). Germline V lookup: CDR1 SGHDN, CDR2 FVKESK. Trimming removed 4 bases at V and 5 bases at J, with 14 bases between. The CDR3 has 14 residues.

The CDR3, as DNA: TGTGCCAGCAGTTTAGCGGCCAGGGTCCCGTTTTTT. It translates to CASSLAARVPFF. The gene calls are TRBV12-3 or TRBV12-4 and TRBJ1-4; a weak D match, TRBD1 (5 bases). The CDR3 is 12 amino acids. V was cut by 0 bases and J by 16 bases, with 12 bases left in between.

This rearrangement joins TRBV5-5 to TRBJ2-7; 8 bases match TRBD2. Per germline, CDR1 SGHKS and CDR2 YYEKEE (reference sequence). Losses at the gene ends were 4 bases for V and 0 bases for J; bases not matched to a gene: 3. The CDR3 totals 14 residues. The CDR3 is CASSREGSSYEQYF. CDR3 DNA: TGTGCCAGCAGCCGGGAGGGAAGCTCCTACGAGCAGTACTTC. Full variable domain (outside the CDR3, taken from reference TRBV5-5 and TRBJ2-7): DAGVTQSPTHLIKTRGQQVTLRCSPISGHKSVSWYQQVLGQGPQFIFQYYEKEERGRGNFPDRFSARQFPNYSSELNVNALLLGDSALYLCASSREGSSYEQYFGPGTRLTVT.

The V call is TRBV30, the J call TRBJ1-3, with 7 bases aligning to TRBD1. The junction had 10 bases not matched to a gene; V was cut back by 3 bases and J by 2 bases. This CDR3 is 16 amino acids long. Germline V lookup: CDR1 GTSNPN, CDR2 SVGIG (reference sequence). The DNA for the CDR3 is TGTGCCTGGAGCGAGGGGGCCTACGCCCCTGGAAACACCATATATTTT. It translates to CAWSEGAYAPGNTIYF.